Reported below is one TCR beta chain. The CDR3 covers 18 residues. V shed 1 base and J 0 bases; nucleotides not matched to a gene: 12. Germline V gene lookup returns CDR1 SGHVS and CDR2 FQNEAQ. TCRdb keeps only in-frame clones here, not all; method: immunoSEQ multiplex PCR. The repertoire has 120,000 to 150,000 clones, 85% to 90% of them found once; the top ten carry approximately 1.2%. Cohort assignment relied on participant-reported clinical history. This entry belongs to a study of blood T cell repertoires in COVID-19. The chain uses TRBV7-8 and TRBJ2-7, with 7 bases that match TRBD1. The sequenced sample was PBMCs or T cells enriched from blood (not recorded which). The sequence was collected from a woman under 40 with acute COVID-19. This CDR3 is CASSLGPPGQVHSYEQYF. Written as DNA, the CDR3 is TGTGCCAGCAGCTTAGGACCCCCCGGACAGGTCCACTCCTACGAGCAGTACTTC.